One and the same sample provided the 23 T cell receptor beta chains below, sequenced in a study of cytomegalovirus exposure and HLA in healthy donors. Vbeta (60) and Jbeta (13) primers were used in the PCR. Only in-frame clones appear in the TCRdb table, and some are missing; sequencing was by immunoSEQ multiplex PCR. The table has approximately 150,000 clones, around four fifths seen once. Sequenced sample: PBMCs. The receptors were gathered from a woman between 45 and 60 years old in good health and CMV-seronegative.

The chain links TRBV5-6 to TRBJ1-3; weak D call: TRBD1 (6 bases). The V gene lost 6 bases and the J gene lost 8 bases, with 15 bases spanning the gap. Looked up from germline, CDR1 is SGHDT and CDR2 is YYEEEE. This CDR3 is 13 amino acids long. The CDR3 reads CASKWGGAYTIYF. The CDR3 region has the DNA TGTGCCAGCAAGTGGGGGGGCGCATACACCATATATTTT.

V is TRBV6-1 and J is TRBJ2-7; D is perhaps TRBD1 (6 bases). Between the trimmed V and J ends, which lost 6 bases and 3 bases, there was a span of 18 bases. The CDR3 loop spans 15 amino acids. Looked up from germline, CDR1 is MNHNS and CDR2 is SASEGT. Here the CDR3 DNA reads TGTGCCAGCAGGCACCCCGGGACACCCCGCTACGAGCAGTACTTC. Residues: CASRHPGTPRYEQYF.

This clone was counted only a few times. This chain joins TRBV5-1 and TRBJ1-3; TRBD1 agrees at 9 bases. Germline CDR1 reads SGHRS; CDR2 reads YFSETQ. The V and J ends lost 4 bases and 4 bases, in that order; junction bases with no gene match: 15. This CDR3 comprises 18 residues. CDR3 residues: CASSPRPGTGRAGNTIYF. The CDR3 DNA is TGCGCCAGCAGCCCCCGACCGGGGACAGGGCGGGCAGGAAACACCATATATTTT.

The V and J genes are TRBV27 and TRBJ1-4, with 9 bases lining up with TRBD1. The trim removed 5 bases at V and 8 bases at J, leaving 9 bases unmatched. The V gene's germline CDR1 is MNHEY and CDR2 SMNVEV (reference sequence). The CDR3 extends over 15 amino acids. The CDR3 is CASSQETGGWEKLFF. As DNA, the CDR3 is TGTGCCAGCAGTCAAGAAACAGGGGGCTGGGAAAAACTGTTTTTT.

The table lists this clone with a count of one. The gene calls are TRBV5-1 and TRBJ2-2, with 9 bases that match TRBD1. The ends lost 3 bases at V and 5 bases at J; junction bases unmatched: 5. Germline CDR1 SGHRS, CDR2 YFSETQ. The CDR3 loop spans 15 amino acids. The CDR3: CASSWGTGSTGELFF. The DNA for the CDR3 is TGCGCCAGCAGCTGGGGGACAGGGAGTACCGGGGAGCTGTTTTTT.

V gene TRBV7-9 combines with J gene TRBJ2-5; unclear D gene. Looked up from germline, CDR1 is SEHNR and CDR2 is FQNEAQ (reference sequence). The V end lost 5 bases, the J end lost 2 bases, and 15 bases lay between the germline ends. The CDR3 consists of 15 residues. CDR3 DNA sequence: TGTGCCAGCAGCCCACCACCGACATCTCAAGAGACCCAGTACTTC. Its protein product is CASSPPPTSQETQYF.

This clone was counted a single time. This rearrangement joins TRBV5-4 to TRBJ2-3, with 8 nucleotides matching TRBD2. The junction had 12 bases not matched to a gene; V was cut back by 5 bases and J by 1 base. The CDR3 contains 17 residues. CDR1 and CDR2 (germline): SGHNT, YYREEE (reference sequence). The CDR3 region is CASSTTGTRTGTDTQYF. The CDR3, as DNA: TGTGCCAGCAGTACAACCGGGACTAGAACAGGCACAGATACGCAGTATTTT.

V and J are TRBV27 and TRBJ2-5; 7 positions match TRBD1. Trimming cost V 6 bases and J 4 bases; bases outside gene matches: 8. CDR3 length: 14 residues. Germline values: CDR1 MNHEY, CDR2 SMNVEV (reference sequence). The CDR3 DNA reads TGTGCCAGCAGAGGACAGGTGGATGGAGAGACCCAGTACTTC. This gives the protein CASRGQVDGETQYF.

The chain links TRBV28 to TRBJ1-3, with TRBD1 matching over 12 bases. Germline V lookup: CDR1 MDHEN, CDR2 SYDVKM. The V segment lost 6 bases and the J segment 11 bases; nucleotides outside the gene matches: 8. This CDR3 is built from 14 residues. The CDR3 DNA sequence: TGTGCCAGCAGGGGGGACAGGGGGCCGAACGCCATATATTTT. This encodes CASRGDRGPNAIYF.

This clone turned up a few times. V usage is TRBV6-1 and J usage is TRBJ1-1; D remains unclear. Germline CDR1 is MNHNS and CDR2 is SASEGT. The germline V and J ends were trimmed by 8 bases and 1 base, with 14 bases remaining between them. The CDR3 has 14 amino acids. The CDR3 nucleotides read TGTGCCAGCTACCTCTGGGCAACGAACACTGAAGCTTTCTTT. Protein product: CASYLWATNTEAFF.

This clone appeared a few times. CDR3: CASSSDLQGAFAKNIQYF. The CDR3 DNA sequence: TGTGCCAGCAGCTCTGACTTACAGGGCGCCTTTGCCAAAAACATTCAGTACTTC. The V call is TRBV5-4, the J call TRBJ2-4; a weak D match, TRBD1 (6 bases). V was cut by 3 bases and J by 1 base, with 20 bases left in between. The germline gives CDR1 SGHNT, CDR2 YYREEE (reference sequence). This CDR3 spans 18 amino acids.

This clone was found a few times. The chain couples TRBV11-3 to TRBJ1-2, with D possibly matching TRBD1 (5 bases). This CDR3 has 13 amino acids. Trimming removed 4 bases from V and 6 bases from J, with 12 bases in between. Germline V gene lookup returns CDR1 SGHNT and CDR2 YENEEA. For the CDR3, the DNA is TGTGCCAGCAGCTCCACGGACACCCATGGCTACACCTTC. Translating it yields CASSSTDTHGYTF.

Here the CDR3 reads CASSQGGGYTF. CDR3 nucleotides: TGCGCCAGCAGCCAAGGAGGTGGCTACACCTTC. The V call is TRBV4-1, the J call TRBJ1-2; D uncertain. Germline assignment: CDR1 MGHRA and CDR2 YSYEKL. CDR3 size: 11 residues. The V gene lost 1 base and the J gene lost 7 bases, with 4 bases spanning the gap.

This rearrangement joins TRBV6-1 to TRBJ2-7; possibly TRBD2 for D (5 bases). Germline V gene lookup returns CDR1 MNHNS and CDR2 SASEGT. The CDR3 covers 12 residues. Trimming took 6 bases from V and 0 from J, leaving 6 bases between them. In DNA, the CDR3 is TGTGCCAGCAGCCGGGACTCCTACGAGCAGTACTTC. This translates into CASSRDSYEQYF.

The V call is TRBV5-8, the J call TRBJ1-5; D unresolved. The V end lost 7 bases, the J end lost 3 bases, and 17 bases lay between the germline ends. CDR3 size: 15 residues. Per the germline V gene, CDR1 is SGHTS and CDR2 is YDEGEE. The CDR3 DNA reads as TGTGCCAGCGACCGGCGGATCAATAACAATCAGCCCCAGCATTTT. Amino acid sequence: CASDRRINNNQPQHF.

The chain couples TRBV7-9 to TRBJ2-5, with TRBD1 identical over 8 bases. The germline gives CDR1 SEHNR, CDR2 FQNEAQ (reference sequence). With V trimmed by 8 bases and J by 0 bases, 11 bases remained unmatched. There are 16 residues in the CDR3. The DNA for the CDR3 is TGTGCCAGCCTCAACCGTCAGGGGGCCAACCAAGAGACCCAGTACTTC. Translated, it gives CASLNRQGANQETQYF.

The rearrangement joins TRBV9 to TRBJ2-2, with D maybe TRBD2 (5 bases). The ends were cut back, 3 bases at V and 2 bases at J, with 14 bases in the middle. The germline gives CDR1 SGDLS, CDR2 YYNGEE. CDR3 length equals 16 residues. This CDR3 is CASSAGRGRNTGELFF. For the CDR3, the DNA is TGTGCCAGCAGCGCGGGAAGAGGGCGAAACACCGGGGAGCTGTTTTTT.

This clone occurred once. The V gene is TRBV19, the J gene TRBJ2-1; D might be TRBD1 (6 bases). Trimming removed 4 bases at V and 9 bases at J, with 16 bases between. Germline CDR1 reads LNHDA; CDR2 reads SQIVND (reference sequence). The CDR3 totals 14 residues. The CDR3 loop reads CASSTHGGGIEQFF. The CDR3 DNA follows: TGTGCCAGTAGTACTCATGGGGGCGGAATTGAGCAGTTCTTC.

The genes are TRBV5-1 and TRBJ2-1; tentatively, D is TRBD1 (5 bases). The length of the CDR3 is 14 residues. Germline loops: CDR1 SGHRS, CDR2 YFSETQ. V lost 3 bases to trimming and J lost 4 bases, with 11 bases between them. The CDR3 sequence: CASSWGRDYNEQFF. The CDR3 DNA follows: TGCGCCAGCAGCTGGGGCCGAGATTACAATGAGCAGTTCTTC.

The chain couples TRBV6-1 to TRBJ2-7, with 7 bases that match TRBD2. The germline gives CDR1 MNHNS, CDR2 SASEGT. This CDR3 has 15 amino acids. J was trimmed by 0 bases and V by 1 base; bases with no gene match: 3. The CDR3 sequence is CASSEGGGSSYEQYF. CDR3 in DNA: TGTGCCAGCAGTGAAGGGGGCGGGAGCTCCTACGAGCAGTACTTC.

This chain connects TRBV14 to TRBJ2-2; no firm D call. The CDR3 length is 14 residues. Germline CDR1 SGHDN, CDR2 FVKESK. V was trimmed by 4 bases and J by 2 bases, leaving 8 bases between them. In nucleotides, the CDR3 is TGTGCCAGCAGCCCCTCCTTTAACACCGGGGAGCTGTTTTTT. Protein sequence: CASSPSFNTGELFF.

V usage is TRBV4-3 and J usage is TRBJ2-1, with D possibly being TRBD1 (5 bases). The V and J ends lost 0 bases and 3 bases respectively, with 12 bases between them. CDR1 and CDR2 from the germline V gene are LGHNA and YSLEER. The CDR3 length is 16 residues. CDR3 residues: CASSQDLDSNYNEQFF. The CDR3 DNA sequence: TGCGCCAGCAGCCAAGATCTTGACAGCAACTACAATGAGCAGTTCTTC.

There are a few counts of this clone. The J gene is TRBJ2-1, the V gene TRBV7-6, with 9 bases lining up with TRBD2. Trimming at V came to 8 bases and at J to 5 bases, leaving 13 bases not matched to a gene. Per the germline V gene, CDR1 is SGHVS and CDR2 is FNYEAQ. The CDR3 runs 16 residues. The CDR3 DNA is TGTGCCAGCTTTGGGGATCCTAGCGGGACCAACAATGAGCAGTTCTTC. Its translation is CASFGDPSGTNNEQFF.